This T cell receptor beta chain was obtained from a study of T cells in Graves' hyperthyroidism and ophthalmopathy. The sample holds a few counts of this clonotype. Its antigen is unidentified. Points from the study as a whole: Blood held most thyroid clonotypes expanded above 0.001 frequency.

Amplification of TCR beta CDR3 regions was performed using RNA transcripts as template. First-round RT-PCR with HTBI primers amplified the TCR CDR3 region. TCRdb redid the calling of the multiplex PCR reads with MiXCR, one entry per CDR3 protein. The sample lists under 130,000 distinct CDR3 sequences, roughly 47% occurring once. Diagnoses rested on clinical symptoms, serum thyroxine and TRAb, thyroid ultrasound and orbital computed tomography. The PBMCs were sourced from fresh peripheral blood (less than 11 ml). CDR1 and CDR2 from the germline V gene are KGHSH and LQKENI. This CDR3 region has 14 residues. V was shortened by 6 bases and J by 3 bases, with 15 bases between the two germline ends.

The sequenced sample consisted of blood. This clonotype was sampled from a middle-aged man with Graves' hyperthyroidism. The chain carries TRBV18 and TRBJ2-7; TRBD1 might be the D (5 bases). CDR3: CASSTGSPNYEQYF. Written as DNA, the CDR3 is TGTGCCAGCTCTACAGGCAGCCCAAACTACGAGCAGTACTTC.